This is a list of T cell receptor beta chains from one sample in a study of blood T cell repertoires in COVID-19. Data came from immunoSEQ multiplex PCR; TCRdb stores just in-frame clones and leaves some out. The sample contains over 75,000 clones, over 80% of which appear only once. Sequences were obtained from peripheral blood. These receptor sequences come from a woman of 80 years or more with active or convalescent COVID-19. CDR3s leave out the opening cysteine and the closing phenylalanine or tryptophan. Fields, in order: V gene, D gene, clone size, CDR3 protein. D genes are given only for firm matches. Rows may omit the clone size; those that give it use once, few, many or a size class.

TRBV28	NA	NA	ASSFSRAGGNTIY
TRBV5-1	NA	NA	ASSLTVNYGYT
TRBV5-8	NA	NA	ASSLVRSTGELF
TRBV5-1	TRBD2	NA	ASSLPTSTKGELF
TRBV28	TRBD1	NA	ASGKQGAKNYGYT
TRBV5-4	NA	NA	ASSVVRDHFKNTEAF
TRBV28	NA	NA	ASRGGLRLGAF
TRBV2	NA	NA	ASTGEYTNYGYT
TRBV5-1	TRBD2	NA	ASSLEGSGGADTQY
TRBV5-1	TRBD1	NA	ASSLGGSTGAEAF
TRBV6-5	NA	NA	ASRPRILAKNIQY
TRBV6-5	TRBD1	NA	ASRGDRGAYGYT
TRBV6-5	NA	NA	ASSYSRQFTDTQY
TRBV9	NA	NA	ASSVVGGRGNTIY
TRBV11-2	TRBD1	NA	ASSYLQGPHEAF
TRBV5-1	TRBD2	NA	ASSRLAGENTGELF
TRBV7-8	TRBD1	NA	ASSLRAMGQGWDTQY
TRBV7-9	NA	NA	ASSHPSGEAF
TRBV18	NA	NA	ASSPFVELEGYT
TRBV25-1	TRBD2	many	ATGKGGRTDTQY
TRBV28	TRBD2	NA	ASSAWTSGASYEQY
TRBV18	TRBD1	NA	ASSPDRGYYNEQF
TRBV11-3	NA	NA	ASSIEGEASYNEQF
TRBV11-3	NA	NA	ASSLDPRESPGELF
TRBV28	TRBD2	NA	ASSPGTSVYVEQY
TRBV3-1/TRBV3-2	NA	NA	ASSQEGTPGNTIY
TRBV10-2	TRBD2	NA	ASRPGLAHEQY
TRBV19	TRBD1	NA	ASSEGTGGWGQPQH
TRBV24-1	TRBD2	few	ATSDHSGGVAGDQETQY
TRBV5-1	TRBD2	NA	ASSSRMAGGRFQETQY
TRBV7-9	NA	few	ASSIDSYGYT
TRBV28	NA	NA	ASTHSWDTQY
TRBV15	TRBD2	NA	ATSRASGRAKETQY
TRBV5-1	NA	NA	ASSSIGETQY
TRBV19	NA	NA	ASSTRVGEQF
TRBV5-1	NA	NA	ASSLEWLTEAF
TRBV9	NA	NA	ASSKGANSNQPQH
TRBV25-1	NA	NA	ASLSTGLGYT
TRBV7-9	TRBD1	few	ASSPTGTGFNEQF
TRBV7-8	TRBD1	NA	ASSLVDRGLRYYGYT
TRBV6-6	TRBD2	NA	ASNFGLAGGDTQY
TRBV28	NA	NA	ASRRGGMNTEAF
TRBV19	TRBD2	NA	ASSRASGGANTGELF
TRBV25-1	NA	NA	ASSEYGEDTQY
TRBV11-3	TRBD2	NA	ASSKATLRGGYTGELF
TRBV2	NA	NA	ASSERLVNSNEQF
TRBV5-5	NA	NA	ASSPDRNSGNTIY